The T cell receptor (beta chain) described here comes from a study of blood T cell repertoires in COVID-19. Whole-study context: The samples span acute and convalescent COVID-19 from the United States, Italy and Spain. T cells, B-cell-depleted T cells, or PBMCs provided the cDNA or gDNA that served as material.

Source study methods: Cell counts per sample came from amplifying reference gene primers. The protocol was immunoSEQ multiplex PCR, while the TCRdb copy is restricted to in-frame clones and leaves out a portion. V and J calls and clone size are given by that table; D and trimming were obtained from the DNA. The table lists around 170,000 clones, 83% of them singletons. The CDR3 loop spans 13 amino acids. CDR1 is KGHSH, CDR2 LQKENI, per germline. V dropped 6 bases and J dropped 3 bases, with 11 bases sitting between them. The TCR originated in a woman aged 40 to 49 with acute or convalescent COVID-19. The sample was peripheral blood. The J gene is TRBJ1-2, the V gene TRBV18; possibly TRBD1 for D (5 bases). CDR3 loop: CASSPDSDYGYTF. CDR3 nucleotides: TGTGCCAGCTCCCCCGACAGTGACTATGGCTACACCTTC.